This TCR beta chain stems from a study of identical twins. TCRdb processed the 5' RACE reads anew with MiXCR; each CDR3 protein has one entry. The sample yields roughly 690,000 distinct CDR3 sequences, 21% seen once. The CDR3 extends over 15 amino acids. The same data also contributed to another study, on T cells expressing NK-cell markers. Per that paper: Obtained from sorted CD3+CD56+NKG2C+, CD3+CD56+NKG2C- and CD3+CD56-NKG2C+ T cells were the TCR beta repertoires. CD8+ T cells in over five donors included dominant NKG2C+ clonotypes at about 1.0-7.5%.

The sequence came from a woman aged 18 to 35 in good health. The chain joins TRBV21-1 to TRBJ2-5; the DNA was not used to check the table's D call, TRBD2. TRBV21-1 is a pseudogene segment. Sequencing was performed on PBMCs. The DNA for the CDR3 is TGTGCCAGCAGCAAAGCGCGTCGCGGGAGGGAGACCCAGTACTTC. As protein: CASSKARRGRETQYF.